The next 10 T cell receptor beta chains were all read from a single sample in a study of T cell changes during pregnancy in multiple sclerosis (dated by TCRdb to between 2017 and 2020). The library came from the immunoSEQ multiplex PCR assay. Held by TCRdb, this immuneACCESS table contains in-frame sequences only and omits some clones. Under half of the omission traces to an unresolved V gene where checked; the cause of the rest is unknown. The sample data list around 64,000 clones, and 80% to 95% of these were observed just once. In total, the top ten clones hold about 0.31% of the sample. The sample consisted of CD4+ T cells from peripheral blood mononuclear cells, taken after pregnancy. Receptor source: a female donor with multiple sclerosis, enrolled in a pregnancy study.

This clone was counted a single time. The chain links TRBV2 to TRBJ2-1; 8 positions match TRBD2. With 5 bases clipped from V and 4 bases from J, the junction kept 4 bases outside the gene matches. Looked up from germline, CDR1 is SNHLY and CDR2 is FYNNEI. The CDR3 length is 14 residues. CDR3 nucleotide sequence: TGTGCCAGCAGTCAGCGGGAGCTATACAATGAGCAGTTCTTC. Its protein is CASSQRELYNEQFF.

The genes are TRBV19 and TRBJ1-5, with D possibly TRBD1 on 6 matching bases. CDR3 size: 16 residues. V was clipped by 7 bases and J by 0 bases, with 16 bases between them. Germline-derived CDR1 and CDR2 are LNHDA and SQIVND (reference sequence). The CDR3 is CASIRDTSYSNQPQHF. The CDR3 bases are TGTGCCAGTATCCGGGACACTTCGTATAGCAATCAGCCCCAGCATTTT.

The chain links TRBV29-1 to TRBJ1-2; D might be TRBD1 (6 bases). The V end was cut by 2 bases, the J end by 4 bases, with 11 bases between. Germline V gene data show CDR1 as SQVTM and CDR2 as ANQGSEA. The CDR3 length is 13 residues. CDR3 in amino acids: CSVEPQGSYGYTF. In nucleotides, the CDR3 is TGCAGCGTTGAACCACAGGGATCCTATGGCTACACCTTC.

This clone was counted a single time. The CDR3 region has the DNA TGTGCCAGCAGCGAGGCCGGGACTAGTCTTTACGAGCAGTACTTC. Its translation is CASSEAGTSLYEQYF. The V call is TRBV5-6, the J call TRBJ2-7; TRBD2 matches 8 bases. The CDR3 is 15 residues long. The trim removed 4 bases at V and 4 bases at J, leaving 10 bases unmatched. Germline CDR1 is SGHDT and CDR2 is YYEEEE.

The chain recombines TRBV25-1 with TRBJ1-1, with D perhaps TRBD1 (5 bases). V lost 2 bases, J lost 7 bases, and 14 bases lay in between. The CDR3 loop spans 14 amino acids. Germline V CDR1 and CDR2: MGHDK, SYGVNS. The CDR3 region is CASSEVGNQGEAFF. DNA for the CDR3: TGTGCCAGCAGTGAAGTAGGGAATCAGGGTGAAGCTTTCTTT.

This chain's CDR3 is CASSQGDGEAFF. In DNA, the CDR3 is TGTGCCAGCTCACAGGGGGACGGTGAAGCTTTCTTT. V gene TRBV18 combines with J gene TRBJ1-1; possibly TRBD1 for D (6 bases). V lost 4 bases and J lost 7, with 10 bases in between. CDR1 is KGHSH and CDR2 is LQKENI in the germline V gene. This CDR3 contains 12 residues.

The genes are TRBV19 and TRBJ2-1, with 9 nucleotides matching TRBD1. V lost 9 bases, J lost 3 bases, and 6 bases stayed unmatched. Germline lookup yields CDR1 LNHDA and CDR2 SQIVND (reference sequence). The CDR3 covers 14 residues. DNA for the CDR3: TGTGCCAGCGCCCGGGACAGGGACTACAATGAGCAGTTCTTC. Translated: CASARDRDYNEQFF.

The rearrangement joins TRBV4-1 to TRBJ2-1; 10 nucleotides line up with TRBD1. Trimming at V came to 4 bases and at J to 3 bases, leaving 9 bases not matched to a gene. CDR1 and CDR2 (germline): MGHRA, YSYEKL. This CDR3 region has 17 residues. The CDR3 nucleotides read TGCGCCAGCAGCCCACCCCCGGGGACAGGGGACTACAATGAGCAGTTCTTC. Its translation: CASSPPPGTGDYNEQFF.

CDR3 in amino acids: CASSQDTGGASETQYF. The CDR3 DNA is TGTGCCAGCAGCCAAGATACCGGGGGGGCCTCGGAGACCCAGTACTTC. V gene TRBV4-2 combines with J gene TRBJ2-5, with 8 bases fitting TRBD2. V lost 0 bases to trimming and J lost 5 bases; unmatched junction nucleotides: 8. CDR3 size: 16 residues. In germline, CDR1 is LGHNA, CDR2 YNFKEQ.

J is TRBJ1-3 and V is TRBV19; a weak D match, TRBD1 (6 bases). The V gene's germline CDR1 is LNHDA and CDR2 SQIVND (reference sequence). V lost 5 bases, J lost 1 base, and 9 bases lay in between. This CDR3 is built from 14 residues. The CDR3 loop reads CASSETGSGNTIYF. CDR3 sequence (DNA): TGTGCCAGTAGTGAAACAGGGTCTGGAAACACCATATATTTT.